Each of the 20 T cell receptor beta chains below was sequenced from the same sample in a study of CD8+CD57+ T cells in acquired aplastic anemia. Genomic DNA served as template for TCR beta VDJ and CDR3 profiling. TCRdb reprocessed the reads via MiXCR and lists one record per CDR3 protein. The repertoire has about 140,000 distinct CDR3 sequences, approximately 41% of them found once; the top ten carry 8% to 8.5%. The sequenced material came from sorted CD4+, CD8+, or CD8+CD57+ T cells (not recorded which) from PBMCs. Every receptor here comes from a human donor in good health, serving as a control.

There are a few counts of this clonotype. V and J are TRBV6-4 and TRBJ1-4; TRBD1 agrees at 7 bases. Germline loops: CDR1 MRHNA, CDR2 SNTAGT. Trimming removed 8 bases from V and 5 bases from J; junction bases left unmatched: 17. CDR3 length: 17 residues. As DNA, the CDR3 is TGTGCCAGCCGAGACAGGGTTCCTCTTACTACCAATGAAAAACTGTTTTTT. Encoded protein: CASRDRVPLTTNEKLFF.

This clonotype has at least ten counts. The rearrangement links TRBV9 to TRBJ1-2; D is uncertain. This CDR3 is 12 amino acids long. Germline V lookup: CDR1 SGDLS, CDR2 YYNGEE. V lost 0 bases to trimming and J lost 4 bases, with 4 bases between them. The CDR3, as DNA: TGTGCCAGCAGCGTAGGAAGCTATGGCTACACCTTC. Residues: CASSVGSYGYTF.

This chain connects TRBV25-1 to TRBJ2-1; 10 positions agree with TRBD1. Germline trimming cut 2 bases from V and 5 bases from J; bases unmatched to any gene: 6. There are 16 residues in the CDR3. Germline CDR1 and CDR2: MGHDK and SYGVNS. The CDR3 loop reads CASSEPGQGYHNEQFF. Written as DNA, the CDR3 is TGTGCCAGCAGTGAACCGGGACAGGGGTATCACAATGAGCAGTTCTTC.

The rearrangement links TRBV25-1 to TRBJ1-4; tentatively, D is TRBD1 (6 bases). Deletions cut 6 bases from V and 0 bases from J, with 11 bases between. CDR1 is MGHDK, CDR2 SYGVNS, per germline. The CDR3 extends over 15 amino acids. This chain's CDR3 is CASRGQVSTNEKLFF. As DNA, the CDR3 is TGTGCCAGCAGGGGACAAGTATCAACTAATGAAAAACTGTTTTTT.

Written as DNA, the CDR3 is TGCGCCAGCAGCGAGGAAGGGACAGCCAATTCACCCCTCCACTTT. Amino acids: CASSEEGTANSPLHF. The rearrangement joins TRBV4-1 to TRBJ1-6, with TRBD1 identical over 7 bases. Losses at the gene ends were 5 bases for V and 7 bases for J; bases not matched to a gene: 8. Germline V gene data show CDR1 as MGHRA and CDR2 as YSYEKL. This CDR3 is 15 amino acids long.

Comments on this clonotype: With a much larger clone just one base away, this may be a read error. The chain has TRBV9 and TRBJ2-5, with 10 bases identical to TRBD2. The V and J ends lost 2 bases and 5 bases, in that order; junction bases with no gene match: 6. CDR1 and CDR2 from the germline V gene are SGDLS and YYNGEE. The CDR3 has 15 residues. CDR3 coding DNA: TGTGCCAGCAGCGTGAGCGGGGGGGCCGGGGAGACCCAGTACTTC. The encoded protein is CASSVSGGAGETQYF.

The gene calls are TRBV24-1 and TRBJ2-2; D possibly uses TRBD1 or TRBD2 (5 bases each). The CDR3 is 16 residues long. Per germline, CDR1 KGHDR and CDR2 SFDVKD. V gave up 8 bases and J gave up 0 bases, with 15 bases separating them. This CDR3 is CATNGAGTANTGELFF. The CDR3 DNA sequence: TGTGCCACCAACGGAGCAGGGACCGCGAACACCGGGGAGCTGTTTTTT.

The V gene is TRBV4-3, the J gene TRBJ1-2; D may be TRBD1 (6 bases). CDR1 and CDR2 (germline): LGHNA, YSLEER. The CDR3 runs to 15 residues. Trimming took 0 bases from V and 3 from J, leaving 11 bases between them. CDR3 bases: TGCGCCAGCAGCCAAGAGCAGGGGAACGACTATGGCTACACCTTC. Translated: CASSQEQGNDYGYTF.

In its sample, this clonotype was seen a few times. Germline is not matched at one junction end, which may reflect a read error. This chain connects TRBV10-1 to TRBJ1-2; unclear D gene. This CDR3 has 13 amino acids. The germline gives CDR1 WNHNN, CDR2 SYGVQD (reference sequence). The CDR3 region is CAISGGREDGYTF. CDR3 sequence (DNA): TGCGCCATCAGTGGCGGTAGGGAGGATGGCTACACCTTC.

A note on this clonotype: A read error may produce the germline difference seen at one junction end. J is TRBJ1-1 and V is TRBV10-3, with 8 positions matching TRBD1. The CDR3 contains 13 residues. Germline V gives CDR1 ENHRY, CDR2 SYGVKD. DNA for the CDR3: TGTGCCATCAGGGACAGGGAGAACACTGAAGCCATCTTT. This codes for CAIRDRENTEAIF.

This clonotype has just a few counts. The genes are TRBV4-2 and TRBJ2-3; weak D call: TRBD2 (6 bases). Germline V gives CDR1 LGHNA, CDR2 YNFKEQ. The CDR3 is made up of 16 amino acids. The V end was cut by 2 bases, the J end by 2 bases, with 14 bases between. The DNA for the CDR3 is TGTGCCAGCAGCCAACCGGGACTGGATCTCACAGATACGCAGTATTTT. Protein sequence: CASSQPGLDLTDTQYF.

This clonotype was observed at least ten times. V is TRBV5-8 and J is TRBJ1-2; D ambiguous. The CDR3 covers 15 residues. V was trimmed by 3 bases and J by 7 bases, leaving 19 bases between them. The V gene's germline CDR1 is SGHTS and CDR2 YDEGEE. The CDR3 DNA reads TGTGCCAGCAGCTCCAGAAGGACCTCCTGGGGTGGCTACACCTTC. Residues: CASSSRRTSWGGYTF.

In its sample, this clonotype was seen a few times. V is TRBV7-9 and J is TRBJ1-3; D is uncertain. Germline assignment: CDR1 SEHNR and CDR2 FQNEAQ (reference sequence). Trimming stripped 9 bases from V and 1 base from J, with 4 bases between. CDR3 length: 11 residues. The CDR3 DNA reads TGTGCCAGTTGGTCTGGAAACACCATATATTTT. This codes for CASWSGNTIYF.

The chain joins TRBV7-6 to TRBJ2-2; D perhaps matches TRBD2 (6 bases). Between the trimmed V and J ends, which lost 5 bases and 4 bases, there was a span of 17 bases. CDR1 is SGHVS, CDR2 FNYEAQ, per germline. This CDR3 comprises 16 residues. CDR3 sequence (DNA): TGTGCCAGCAGCCCCAGACCGGGGGTAGGCACCGGGGAGCTGTTTTTT. This gives the protein CASSPRPGVGTGELFF.

V is TRBV2 and J is TRBJ1-2, with 9 bases aligning to TRBD1. V shed 5 bases and J 4 bases; nucleotides not matched to a gene: 8. Germline-derived CDR1 and CDR2 are SNHLY and FYNNEI. The CDR3 loop spans 15 amino acids. In DNA, the CDR3 is TGTGCCAGCAGTCCTACAGGGGGCGCCGGCTATGGCTACACCTTC. Translation gives CASSPTGGAGYGYTF.

This clonotype was recorded many times. The chain joins TRBV29-1 to TRBJ1-2; 7 nucleotides agree with TRBD1. The V gene's germline CDR1 is SQVTM and CDR2 ANQGSEA. The CDR3 is 13 residues long. Trimming took 7 bases from V and 4 from J; bases not matched to a gene: 9. CDR3 sequence reads: CSGATGNGYGYTF. The CDR3 DNA reads as TGCAGCGGGGCGACAGGGAATGGCTATGGCTACACCTTC. Filled out from reference TRBV29-1 and TRBJ1-2, the complete variable domain reads SAVISQKPSRDICQRGTSLTIQCQVDSQVTMMFWYRQQPGQSLTLIATANQGSEATYESGFVIDKFPISRPNLTFSTLTVSNMSPEDSSIYLCSGATGNGYGYTFGSGTRLTVV.

This clonotype was detected many times. This CDR3 is CSLLGLEDDEQFF. The DNA of the CDR3 is TGCAGTCTGTTGGGACTAGAAGACGATGAGCAGTTCTTC. V is TRBV20-1 and J is TRBJ2-1, with TRBD2 identical over 8 bases. Germline V gene data show CDR1 as DFQATT and CDR2 as SNEGSKA (reference sequence). The length of the CDR3 is 13 residues. V shed 8 bases and J 8 bases; nucleotides not matched to a gene: 11.

About this clonotype: This could be a read error, since a much larger clone is one nucleotide away. The chain recombines TRBV27 with TRBJ2-7, with 9 bases fitting TRBD2. CDR3 length: 15 amino acids. The V segment lost 4 bases and the J segment 3 bases; nucleotides outside the gene matches: 7. CDR1 is MNHEY and CDR2 is SMNVEV in the germline V gene (reference sequence). The CDR3 loop is CASSSPAGGHYEQYF. For the CDR3, the DNA is TGTGCCAGCAGTTCACCAGCGGGGGGCCACTACGAGCAGTACTTC.

Comment on this clonotype: A read error may be the cause here, since a much bigger clone is one base away. The chain joins TRBV19 to TRBJ2-3, with 8 bases aligning to TRBD2. The CDR3 totals 16 residues. From germline, CDR1 is LNHDA and CDR2 SQIVND (reference sequence). V lost 9 bases and J lost 4; bases outside the gene matches: 15. Here the CDR3 DNA reads TGTGCCAGCAGCTTAGAAGGGGGACTAGTCCCAGATACGCAGTATTTT. Translating gives CASSLEGGLVPDTQYF.

In its sample, this clonotype was seen once. The J gene is TRBJ1-2, the V gene TRBV20-1; D perhaps matches TRBD1 (6 bases). This CDR3 is 15 amino acids long. Trimming removed 1 base from V and 2 bases from J, with 14 bases in between. The germline CDR1 and CDR2 sequences are DFQATT and SNEGSKA (reference sequence). CDR3 nucleotides: TGCAGTGCTAGAGGTTCGACAGGTACGAACTATGGCTACACCTTC. Its translation is CSARGSTGTNYGYTF.